This entry lists 26 T cell receptor beta chains sequenced from one sample in a study of prognosis after radiotherapy for stage I lung cancer. TCR beta CDR3 was amplified from genomic DNA by two-round multiplex PCR. Primers (each specific to one TRBV or TRBJ gene) were used in first-round PCR. A single record per CDR3 protein comes from TCRdb applying MiXCR to the multiplex PCR reads. The table shows approximately 35,000 distinct CDR3 sequences, with approximately 35% occurring only once. This specimen consisted of PBMCs, obtained before or after stereotactic body radiation therapy (not recorded which). The source is a donor over 45 with non-small cell lung cancer.

The genes are TRBV6-1 and TRBJ1-2; D call uncertain. The CDR3 has 13 residues. Trimming left V 5 bases short and J 6 bases short, with 13 bases between. CDR1 and CDR2 from the germline V gene are MNHNS and SASEGT. The CDR3 bases are TGTGCCAGCAGTCCAACAGCGACCCATGGCTACACCTTC. Its translation: CASSPTATHGYTF.

This clonotype has a count of ten or more. The chain carries TRBV5-1 and TRBJ1-1; D is unresolved. Germline CDR1 and CDR2: SGHRS and YFSETQ. CDR3 length: 14 residues. The V end lost 0 bases, the J end lost 5 bases, and 11 bases lay between the germline ends. The CDR3 coding sequence is TGCGCCAGCAGCTTGGTTGGAGGAAGTACTGAAGCTTTCTTT. Its translation is CASSLVGGSTEAFF.

Turning to this clonotype: Relative to the germline gene, one junction end is altered; a read error may explain this. The gene calls are TRBV6-5 and TRBJ2-5; D gene ambiguous. The length of the CDR3 is 12 residues. Germline CDR1 MNHEY, CDR2 SVGAGI. This CDR3 is CVSSYLQETQYF. The CDR3 DNA sequence: TGTGTCAGCAGTTACCTACAAGAGACCCAGTACTTC.

This clonotype was picked up a small number of times. This chain uses TRBV6-9 with TRBJ1-2; D is undetermined. The CDR3 is 16 residues long. Germline V gene lookup returns CDR1 MNHGY and CDR2 SVAAGI. V was cut by 3 bases and J by 4 bases, with 18 bases left in between. The CDR3 DNA is TGTGCCAGCAGTTACGATCCATCTCAGGTTGGCTATGGCTACACCTTC. Translation gives CASSYDPSQVGYGYTF.

This clonotype occurred many times. The chain links TRBV29-1 to TRBJ1-2; 9 bases align to TRBD1. CDR1 and CDR2 from the germline V gene are SQVTM and ANQGSEA. J gave up 8 bases and V 3 bases, and 7 bases lay outside the gene matches. The CDR3 sequence is 13 residues long. CDR3 loop: CSVELQGAGGYTF. CDR3 bases: TGCAGCGTTGAGCTACAGGGGGCGGGGGGCTACACCTTC.

This clonotype was counted ten times or more. The chain recombines TRBV28 with TRBJ2-2, with 7 bases matching TRBD1. The CDR3 runs to 16 residues. V dropped 5 bases and J dropped 0; count of bases not matched to a gene: 6. Germline loops: CDR1 MDHEN, CDR2 SYDVKM. The CDR3 spells CASSPTGTANTGELFF. CDR3 DNA sequence: TGTGCCAGCAGTCCCACCGGGACAGCGAACACCGGGGAGCTGTTTTTT.

This sequence joins TRBV7-9 and TRBJ2-7; no reliable D call. The CDR3 length is 12 residues. Germline CDR1 and CDR2: SEHNR and FQNEAQ (reference sequence). V shed 5 bases and J shed 4 bases, with 9 bases lying between them. The CDR3 bases are TGTGCCAGCAGCGTGGTCACTTACGAGCAGTACTTC. It is translated as CASSVVTYEQYF. The full variable domain, with the rest looked up from reference TRBV7-9 and TRBJ2-7, is DTGVSQNPRHKITKRGQNVTFRCDPISEHNRLYWYRQTLGQGPEFLTYFQNEAQLEKSRLLSDRFSAERPKGSFSTLEIQRTEQGDSAMYLCASSVVTYEQYFGPGTRLTVT.

The chain joins TRBV20-1 to TRBJ2-2; 10 bases fit TRBD1. CDR1 and CDR2 from the germline V gene are DFQATT and SNEGSKA (reference sequence). Unmatched junction bases numbered 3, after V lost 1 base and J lost 10 bases. The length of the CDR3 is 13 residues. The CDR3 bases are TGCAGTGCTAGAGGACAGGGGGCGACGGAGCTGTTTTTT. It translates to CSARGQGATELFF.

This clonotype came up many times. The gene calls are TRBV4-3 and TRBJ2-5, with D maybe TRBD2 (5 bases). The CDR3 is 14 residues long. The V end lost 1 base, the J end lost 4 bases, and 10 bases lay between the germline ends. CDR1 and CDR2 (germline): LGHNA, YSLEER. This CDR3 reads CASSQGVAGETQYF. The DNA for the CDR3 is TGCGCCAGCAGCCAAGGGGTTGCGGGAGAGACCCAGTACTTC.

In this sample, this clonotype turned up many times. The chain combines TRBV6-1 with TRBJ1-5; weak D call: TRBD1 (5 bases). The CDR3 runs 14 residues. Deletions cut 6 bases from V and 0 bases from J, with 9 bases between. The germline CDR1 and CDR2 sequences are MNHNS and SASEGT. This chain's CDR3 is CASRPGGSNQPQHF. DNA of the CDR3: TGTGCCAGCAGACCCGGGGGTAGCAATCAGCCCCAGCATTTT.

J is TRBJ2-3 and V is TRBV30, with no clear D. Germline V gives CDR1 GTSNPN, CDR2 SVGIG (reference sequence). The CDR3 loop spans 13 amino acids. Trimming left V 0 bases short and J 9 bases short, with 13 bases between. The chain's CDR3 is CAWSVLERRTQYF. The CDR3 DNA follows: TGTGCCTGGAGTGTCCTCGAAAGGCGCACGCAGTATTTT.

This clonotype turned up a few times. The junction departs from germline at one end; a sequencing error may be responsible. This chain joins TRBV14 and TRBJ2-2; D ambiguous. The CDR3 covers 14 residues. CDR1 and CDR2 (germline): SGHDN, FVKESK. CDR3 sequence (DNA): TGTGCCAGCGGCCAAGGGCCCCCCACCGGGGAGCTGTTTTTT. This translates into CASGQGPPTGELFF. Full variable domain (outside the CDR3, taken from reference TRBV14 and TRBJ2-2): EAGVTQFPSHSVIEKGQTVTLRCDPISGHDNLYWYRRVMGKEIKFLLHFVKESKQDESGMPNNRFLAERTGGTYSTLKVQPAELEDSGVYFCASGQGPPTGELFFGEGSRLTVL.

The chain couples TRBV6-2 or TRBV6-3 to TRBJ2-7; 9 bases line up with TRBD2. This CDR3 spans 14 amino acids. V shed 7 bases and J 2 bases; nucleotides not matched to a gene: 6. Germline CDR1 reads MNHEY; CDR2 reads SVGEGT. For the CDR3, the DNA is TGTGCCAGCAAGGGGCGGGAGGGCGCCTACGAGCAGTACTTC. It is translated as CASKGREGAYEQYF.

This clonotype has a handful of counts. This may be a read error: a much more frequent sequence differs by one nucleotide. This chain uses TRBV29-1 with TRBJ2-7; 7 bases match TRBD2. V shed 7 bases, J shed 0 bases, and the junction held 12 bases outside the gene matches. CDR3 length: 15 residues. The germline gives CDR1 SQVTM, CDR2 ANQGSEA. The CDR3 region has the DNA TGCAGCGCCCCTCGGGGGGTCTATAGCTCCTACGAGCAGTACTTC. This translates into CSAPRGVYSSYEQYF.

In this sample, this clonotype is medium-sized. The chain carries TRBV6-5 and TRBJ1-6; D is ambiguous. Deletions cut 3 bases from V and 6 bases from J, with 15 bases between. The CDR3 totals 16 residues. Germline V gives CDR1 MNHEY, CDR2 SVGAGI. The CDR3 loop reads CASSYKQPAINSPLHF. The CDR3, as DNA: TGTGCCAGCAGTTATAAGCAGCCTGCAATTAATTCACCCCTCCACTTT.

The sample holds many counts of this clonotype. This chain joins TRBV7-9 and TRBJ2-7, with 10 bases lining up with TRBD2. This CDR3 has 17 residues. CDR1 SEHNR and CDR2 FQNEAQ come from the germline V gene (reference sequence). The junction had 5 bases not matched to a gene; V was cut back by 0 bases and J by 0 bases. CDR3 nucleotide sequence: TGTGCCAGCAGCTTAGCGCCCAGCGGGGGGGTCTCCTACGAGCAGTACTTC. Translating it yields CASSLAPSGGVSYEQYF.

This clonotype was recorded at least ten times. The chain couples TRBV28 to TRBJ2-7; tentatively, D is TRBD1 (5 bases). Trimming cost V 3 bases and J 7 bases, with 16 bases left between them. Germline V CDR1 and CDR2: MDHEN, SYDVKM. This CDR3 contains 14 residues. CDR3 nucleotide sequence: TGTGCCAGCAGTTTTCCCGGATCAGGGATGGAGCAGTACTTC. Translation gives CASSFPGSGMEQYF.

This clonotype occurred many times. The chain recombines TRBV6-1 with TRBJ1-5; D is ambiguous. CDR3 length: 14 residues. Per germline, CDR1 MNHNS and CDR2 SASEGT. V lost 4 bases, J lost 7 bases, and 14 bases lay in between. The CDR3 sequence is CASSAVSTAQPQHF. CDR3 DNA sequence: TGTGCCAGCAGTGCCGTCTCAACAGCCCAGCCCCAGCATTTT.

This clonotype appeared many times. DNA for the CDR3: TGCGCCAGCAGCTCCCTCCCGGGCATGAACACTGAAGCTTTCTTT. It yields the protein CASSSLPGMNTEAFF. The rearrangement uses TRBV5-1 and TRBJ1-1; D is unresolved. V lost 3 bases and J 0 bases, leaving 12 bases between the germline ends. Germline V gene sequence: CDR1 SGHRS, CDR2 YFSETQ. The CDR3 has 15 residues.

Regarding this clonotype: This likely traces to a read error, being one base from a far larger clone. CDR3 DNA sequence: TGTGCCAGCAGGTGGACGGGGTACTATGGCTACACCTTC. The encoded protein is CASRWTGYYGYTF. The chain couples TRBV10-2 to TRBJ1-2; D is undetermined. CDR1 is WSHSY, CDR2 SAAADI, per germline. This CDR3 is 13 amino acids long.

The sample holds many counts of this clonotype. A much more abundant neighbour one base away suggests this may be a read error. The rearrangement joins TRBV12-3 or TRBV12-4 to TRBJ2-7; the match to TRBD1 covers 7 bases. Trimming cost V 8 bases and J 2 bases; bases outside gene matches: 6. The CDR3 spans 13 residues. CDR3 bases: TGTGCCAGCGGACAGGCGGGCCCCTACGAGCAGTACTTC. Amino acids: CASGQAGPYEQYF.

Remarks on this clonotype: This may stem from a read error, because a much larger clone lies one nucleotide away. The chain combines TRBV20-1 with TRBJ2-4, with 8 nucleotides matching TRBD2. Germline V gene lookup returns CDR1 DFQATT and CDR2 SNEGSKA (reference sequence). The ends lost 4 bases at V and 3 bases at J; junction bases unmatched: 11. This CDR3 has 16 amino acids. Here the CDR3 reads CSATMGGGLDKNIQYF. CDR3 in DNA: TGCAGTGCTACAATGGGCGGGGGGCTAGACAAAAACATTCAGTACTTC.

This clonotype was counted once. A read error is the likely source, as a far larger clone sits one nucleotide away. The chain links TRBV6-5 to TRBJ2-7, with D possibly TRBD2 on 6 matching bases. CDR1 is MNHEY and CDR2 is SVGAGI in the germline V gene. The CDR3 extends over 14 amino acids. Trimming removed 6 bases at V and 3 bases at J, with 15 bases between. The CDR3 protein is CASSWDGSYYEQYF. The CDR3, as DNA: TGTGCCAGCAGCTGGGACGGGAGCTACTACGAGCAGTACTTC.

This clonotype was seen repeatedly, ten times or more. The chain combines TRBV3-1 with TRBJ2-6; D is unresolved. There are 15 residues in the CDR3. Germline CDR1 LGHDT, CDR2 YNNKEL (reference sequence). Trimming stripped 4 bases from V and 0 bases from J, with 7 bases between. CDR3 bases: TGTGCCAGCAGCCCTACAGCCTCTGGGGCCAACGTCCTGACTTTC. It yields the protein CASSPTASGANVLTF.

Remarks on this clonotype: A read error may account for a junction end that differs from germline. The chain recombines TRBV7-2 with TRBJ1-2, with D unresolved. This CDR3 contains 13 residues. CDR1 is SGHTA and CDR2 is FQGNSA in the germline V gene. CDR3 coding DNA: TGTGCCAGCTCCGGGATAAATAACTATGGCTACAACTTC. It is translated as CASSGINNYGYNF. The full variable domain, with the rest looked up from reference TRBV7-2 and TRBJ1-2, is GAGVSQSPSNKVTEKGKDVELRCDPISGHTALYWYRQSLGQGLEFLIYFQGNSAPDKSGLPSDRFSAERTGGSVSTLTIQRTQQEDSAVYLCASSGINNYGYNFGSGTRLTVV.

This clonotype has a count of ten or more. The rearrangement joins TRBV7-3 to TRBJ1-6, with unresolved D. The CDR3 extends over 13 amino acids. Trimming took off 3 bases at V and 6 bases at J, with 6 bases between the two ends. In germline, CDR1 is SGHTA, CDR2 FQGTGA. The chain's CDR3 is CASSLTGNSPLHF. CDR3 DNA: TGTGCCAGCAGCTTGACGGGTAATTCACCCCTCCACTTT.